What follows describes a single T cell receptor beta chain. This sample is part of a study of blood T cell repertoires in COVID-19. Study-wide context: Sample material is recorded as cDNA or gDNA derived from T cells, B-cell-depleted T cells, or PBMCs.

Sequencing was performed with immunoSEQ multiplex PCR; in TCRdb, only in-frame clones are kept and a portion is missing. This sample has approximately 50,000 clones, with 70% to 80% found just once. The CDR3 contains 17 residues. V lost 3 bases to trimming and J lost 0 bases; unmatched junction nucleotides: 1. CDR1 and CDR2 (germline): LGHDT, YNNKEL (reference sequence). Sequenced input: peripheral blood. The chain carries TRBV3-1 (or the pseudogene TRBV3-2) and TRBJ2-6; 11 bases match TRBD1. The sequence was obtained from a man in his sixties or seventies with acute or convalescent COVID-19. The CDR3 region is CASSQGQGDSGANVLTF. CDR3 nucleotide sequence: TGTGCCAGCAGCCAGGGACAGGGGGACTCTGGGGCCAACGTCCTGACTTTC.